These T cell receptor beta chains were read from a single sample in a study of brain T cells in children with intractable seizures. TCRdb's copy holds only in-frame clones and misses some; the assay was immunoSEQ multiplex PCR. This table has hundreds of thousands of clones, over 90% appearing once. The sample was peripheral blood, taken around 5 months after surgery. The receptors stem from a boy in the first two years of life with tuberous sclerosis and intractable seizures. The CDR3 runs from the conserved cysteine through the conserved F or W. Each record gives: V gene, J gene, clone size, D gene, CDR3 protein, CDR3 DNA. The D gene is left open where the match is weak. Clone size appears in some rows only: once, few, many, or a class for an expanded clone.

TRBV12-3/TRBV12-4,TRBJ2-1,NA,NA,CASSARDWDEQFF,TGTGCCAGCAGTGCACGGGACTGGGATGAGCAGTTCTTC
TRBV9,TRBJ1-2,NA,TRBD1,CASSVDPGGQNYGYTF,TGTGCCAGCAGCGTAGACCCAGGGGGGCAGAACTATGGCTACACCTTC
TRBV10-3,TRBJ2-7,once,NA,CAIKGDGSYEQYF,TGTGCCATCAAGGGGGACGGATCCTACGAGCAGTACTTC
TRBV30,TRBJ2-1,once,NA,CAWSAMGGSYNEQFF,TGTGCCTGGAGTGCTATGGGGGGCTCCTACAATGAGCAGTTCTTC
TRBV2,TRBJ2-2,NA,NA,CASSSTRSLDGELFF,TGTGCCAGCAGTTCGACTAGAAGCCTCGACGGGGAGCTGTTTTTT
TRBV9,TRBJ1-1,once,NA,CASSAMGRNTEAFF,TGTGCCAGCAGCGCGATGGGTAGGAACACTGAAGCTTTCTTT
TRBV4-2,TRBJ2-2,once,TRBD2,CASSQGTGLAGDTGELFF,TGTGCCAGCAGCCAAGGCACGGGACTAGCGGGAGACACCGGGGAGCTGTTTTTT
TRBV30,TRBJ1-4,NA,NA,CAVRRGGKLFF,TGTGCCGTCCGCAGGGGCGGAAAACTGTTTTTT
TRBV6-6,TRBJ1-3,NA,TRBD1,CASSPGQTSGNTIYF,TGTGCCAGCAGTCCGGGACAGACGTCTGGAAACACCATATATTTT
TRBV7-9,TRBJ1-1,medium-sized,NA,CASSLLASGEAFF,TGTGCCAGCAGCTTATTGGCGTCAGGTGAAGCTTTCTTT
TRBV7-9,TRBJ2-7,NA,NA,CASSLALGYEQYF,TGTGCCAGCAGCTTAGCGCTTGGCTACGAGCAGTACTTC
TRBV6-5,TRBJ1-2,once,TRBD1,CASRQGGNYGYTF,TGTGCCAGCAGACAGGGGGGCAACTATGGCTACACCTTC
TRBV4-1,TRBJ2-7,NA,TRBD1,CASSRTGTYEQYF,TGCGCCAGCAGTAGGACAGGAACCTACGAGCAGTACTTC
TRBV12-3/TRBV12-4,TRBJ1-3,NA,NA,CASTEAGNTIYF,TGTGCCAGCACCGAAGCTGGAAACACCATATATTTT
TRBV24-1,TRBJ1-1,once,NA,CATPPGYTEAFF,TGTGCCACCCCCCCGGGCTACACTGAAGCTTTCTTT
TRBV29-1,TRBJ2-1,NA,TRBD2,CSTTVTSGDNEQFF,TGCAGCACTACGGTGACTAGCGGAGACAATGAGCAGTTCTTC
TRBV5-5,TRBJ1-1,NA,NA,CASSLPGTYTEAFF,TGTGCCAGCAGCTTGCCAGGGACTTACACTGAAGCTTTCTTT
TRBV9,TRBJ2-5,NA,NA,CASSATTSGETQYF,TGTGCCAGCAGCGCCACAACTAGTGGGGAGACCCAGTACTTC
TRBV5-1,TRBJ2-1,NA,NA,CASSFGGGAERGNEQFF,TGCGCCAGCAGCTTCGGTGGGGGAGCCGAAAGGGGCAATGAGCAGTTCTTC
TRBV6-5,TRBJ1-2,NA,NA,CASSGERYGYTF,TGTGCCAGCAGCGGGGAAAGATATGGCTACACCTTC
TRBV5-1,TRBJ2-5,NA,NA,CASSREVPNQETQYF,TGCGCCAGCAGTAGGGAGGTGCCAAACCAAGAGACCCAGTACTTC
TRBV6-2/TRBV6-3,TRBJ2-3,NA,NA,CASSYSETAADTQYF,TGTGCCAGCAGTTACTCGGAGACAGCCGCAGATACGCAGTATTTT
TRBV7-2,TRBJ1-1,NA,NA,CASSLEGTTEAFF,TGTGCCAGCAGCTTAGAGGGGACGACTGAAGCTTTCTTT
TRBV19,TRBJ2-4,NA,TRBD2,CASSPGLAQYF,TGTGCCAGTAGTCCCGGACTAGCGCAGTACTTC
TRBV24-1,TRBJ2-2,NA,NA,CATSRLEIGELFF,TGTGCCACCAGTCGGCTAGAAATCGGGGAGCTGTTTTTT
TRBV5-6,TRBJ2-7,NA,NA,CASSYLREQYF,TGTGCCAGCAGCTACTTACGTGAGCAGTACTTC
TRBV24-1,TRBJ1-5,NA,NA,CATSDSTGTPNSNQPQHF,TGTGCCACCAGTGACTCGACCGGGACACCTAATAGCAATCAGCCCCAGCATTTT
TRBV6-5,TRBJ1-2,NA,NA,CASSHQLLHGYTF,TGTGCCAGCAGCCACCAGTTACTTCATGGCTACACCTTC
TRBV7-2,TRBJ2-1,NA,TRBD1,CASSTLGQGVNEQFF,TGTGCCAGCAGCACCCTGGGACAGGGGGTCAATGAGCAGTTCTTC
TRBV21-1,TRBJ1-3,once,NA,CASSKGIGVAGNTIYF,TGTGCCAGCAGCAAAGGGATAGGGGTCGCTGGAAACACCATATATTTT
TRBV30,TRBJ2-3,NA,NA,CAWMGGGVGTDTQYF,TGTGCCTGGATGGGAGGGGGCGTGGGCACAGATACGCAGTATTTT
TRBV4-1,TRBJ2-5,once,TRBD2,CASSQDKGLAGQETQYF,TGCGCCAGCAGCCAAGATAAAGGACTAGCGGGCCAAGAGACCCAGTACTTC
TRBV6-5,TRBJ1-1,NA,TRBD1,CASFRQGPNTEAFF,TGTGCCAGCTTCAGACAGGGGCCGAACACTGAAGCTTTCTTT
TRBV7-2,TRBJ2-5,once,TRBD2,CASSKGLAGPETQYF,TGTGCCAGCAGCAAAGGGCTAGCGGGTCCAGAGACCCAGTACTTC
TRBV7-8,TRBJ1-2,NA,NA,CASSPTRARDYGYTF,TGTGCCAGCAGCCCAACCCGGGCCCGGGACTATGGCTACACCTTC
TRBV5-1,TRBJ1-1,NA,NA,CASSSRTDNTEAFF,TGCGCCAGCAGCTCTCGGACGGATAACACTGAAGCTTTCTTT
TRBV9,TRBJ1-1,NA,NA,CASSGRGRDTEAFF,TGTGCCAGCAGTGGGCGAGGACGGGACACTGAAGCTTTCTTT
TRBV10-2,TRBJ1-6,NA,NA,CASSENKPYNSPLHF,TGCGCCAGCAGTGAAAACAAGCCCTATAATTCACCCCTCCACTTT
TRBV28,TRBJ1-1,NA,TRBD1,CASSLNRGLDTEAFF,TGTGCCAGCAGTTTAAACAGGGGGCTGGACACTGAAGCTTTCTTT
TRBV9,TRBJ2-2,NA,TRBD2,CASSVVGTTNTGELFF,TGTGCCAGCAGCGTAGTGGGGACTACGAACACCGGGGAGCTGTTTTTT
TRBV30,TRBJ2-2,NA,NA,CAWSTSGELFF,TGTGCCTGGAGTACATCCGGGGAGCTGTTTTTT
TRBV9,TRBJ2-3,once,NA,CASSVGLTDTQYF,TGTGCCAGCAGCGTAGGGCTCACAGATACGCAGTATTTT
TRBV9,TRBJ1-2,NA,NA,CASSPRGTPYGYTF,TGTGCCAGCAGCCCTAGGGGGACCCCCTATGGCTACACCTTC
TRBV2,TRBJ1-5,NA,NA,CASLRQANNQPQHF,TGTGCCAGCCTACGACAGGCCAATAATCAGCCCCAGCATTTT
TRBV11-2,TRBJ1-2,NA,NA,CASSPYPLGGARYGYTF,TGTGCCAGCAGCCCATACCCTCTCGGGGGAGCAAGGTATGGCTACACCTTC
TRBV12-3/TRBV12-4,TRBJ2-1,NA,NA,CASSDSDSEQFF,TGTGCCAGCAGTGACAGCGATAGTGAGCAGTTCTTC
TRBV30,TRBJ2-3,NA,TRBD2,CAWNLAVRTDTQYF,TGTGCCTGGAATCTAGCGGTGCGCACAGATACGCAGTATTTT
TRBV7-9,TRBJ2-1,NA,TRBD1,CASSDRVGSYNEQFF,TGTGCCAGCAGCGACAGGGTAGGATCCTACAATGAGCAGTTCTTC
TRBV11-1,TRBJ2-3,NA,NA,CASSLRRGQDTQYF,TGTGCCAGCAGCTTAAGGCGGGGGCAAGATACGCAGTATTTT
TRBV3-1/TRBV3-2,TRBJ2-7,once,TRBD1,CASSPPGTGAHEQYF,TGTGCCAGCAGCCCACCCGGGACAGGGGCCCACGAGCAGTACTTC
TRBV13,TRBJ2-6,NA,TRBD1,CASSLDRGTGANVLTF,TGTGCCAGCAGCTTAGACAGGGGGACTGGGGCCAACGTCCTGACTTTC
TRBV6-4,TRBJ2-1,NA,NA,CASAPARDGEFF,TGTGCCAGCGCCCCTGCTAGGGACGGTGAGTTCTTC
TRBV14,TRBJ2-7,NA,TRBD1,CASSSDRVEQYF,TGTGCCAGCAGCTCAGACAGGGTTGAGCAGTACTTC
TRBV9,TRBJ2-7,once,NA,CASSVGRTGYEQYF,TGTGCCAGCAGCGTCGGGCGGACGGGATACGAGCAGTACTTC
TRBV3-1/TRBV3-2,TRBJ1-1,once,NA,CASSRFVALTGITEAFF,TGTGCCAGCAGCCGATTCGTCGCCCTAACAGGGATCACTGAAGCTTTCTTT
TRBV4-1,TRBJ2-4,NA,NA,CASSQEERVTKNIQYF,TGCGCCAGCAGCCAAGAGGAAAGGGTAACCAAAAACATTCAGTACTTC
TRBV6-5,TRBJ2-1,NA,NA,CASSYSMAGGSPKFF,TGTGCCAGCAGTTACTCGATGGCGGGCGGATCCCCCAAGTTCTTC
TRBV27,TRBJ2-1,NA,NA,CASSLWGNEQFF,TGTGCCAGCAGTTTATGGGGCAATGAGCAGTTCTTC
TRBV6-2/TRBV6-3,TRBJ2-5,few,TRBD2,CASSYYGRFPETQYF,TGTGCCAGCAGTTACTACGGGAGGTTCCCAGAGACCCAGTACTTC